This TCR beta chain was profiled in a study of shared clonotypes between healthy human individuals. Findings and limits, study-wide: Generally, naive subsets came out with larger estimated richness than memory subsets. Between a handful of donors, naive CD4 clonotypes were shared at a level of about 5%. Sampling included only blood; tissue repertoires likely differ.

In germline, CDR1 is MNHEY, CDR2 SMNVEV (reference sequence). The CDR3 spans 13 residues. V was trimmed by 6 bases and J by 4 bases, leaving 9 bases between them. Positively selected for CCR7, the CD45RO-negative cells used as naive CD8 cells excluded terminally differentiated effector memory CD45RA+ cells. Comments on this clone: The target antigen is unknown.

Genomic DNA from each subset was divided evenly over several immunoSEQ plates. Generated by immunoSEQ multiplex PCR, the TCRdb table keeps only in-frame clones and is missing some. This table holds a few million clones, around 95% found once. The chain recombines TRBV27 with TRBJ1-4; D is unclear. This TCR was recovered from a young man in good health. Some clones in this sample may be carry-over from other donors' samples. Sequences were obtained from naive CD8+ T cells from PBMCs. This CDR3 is CASRLRGNEKLFF. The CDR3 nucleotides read TGTGCCAGCAGGCTACGGGGTAATGAAAAACTGTTTTTT.